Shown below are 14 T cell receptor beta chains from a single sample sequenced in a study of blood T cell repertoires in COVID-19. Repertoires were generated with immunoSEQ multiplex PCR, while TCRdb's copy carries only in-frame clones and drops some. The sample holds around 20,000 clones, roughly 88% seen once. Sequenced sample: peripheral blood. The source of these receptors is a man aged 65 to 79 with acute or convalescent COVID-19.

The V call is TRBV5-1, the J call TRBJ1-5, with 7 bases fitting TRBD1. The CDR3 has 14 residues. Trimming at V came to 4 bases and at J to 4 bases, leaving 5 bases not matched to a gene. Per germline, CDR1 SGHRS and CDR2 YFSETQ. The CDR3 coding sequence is TGCGCCAGCAGCCCAGGGGGTCTTAATCAGCCCCAGCATTTT. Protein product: CASSPGGLNQPQHF.

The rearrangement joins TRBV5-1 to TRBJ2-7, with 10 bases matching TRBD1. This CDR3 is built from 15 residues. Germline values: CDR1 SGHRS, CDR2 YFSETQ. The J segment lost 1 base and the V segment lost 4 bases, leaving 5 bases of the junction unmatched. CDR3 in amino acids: CASSAGGQGSYEQYF. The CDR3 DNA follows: TGCGCCAGCAGCGCGGGGGGACAGGGGTCCTACGAGCAGTACTTC.

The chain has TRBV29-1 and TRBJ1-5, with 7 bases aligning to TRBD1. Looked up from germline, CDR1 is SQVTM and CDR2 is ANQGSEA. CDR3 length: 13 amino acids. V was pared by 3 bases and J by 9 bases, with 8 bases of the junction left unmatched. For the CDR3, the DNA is TGCAGCGTTGAGGACAGGCCGGATGGGCCCCAGCATTTT. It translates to CSVEDRPDGPQHF.

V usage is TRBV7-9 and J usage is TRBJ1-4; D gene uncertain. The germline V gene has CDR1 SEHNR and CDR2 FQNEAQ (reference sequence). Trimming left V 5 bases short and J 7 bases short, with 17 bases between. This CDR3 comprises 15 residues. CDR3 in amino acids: CASSPNSGSPEKLFF. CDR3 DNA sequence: TGTGCCAGCAGCCCAAACTCGGGGTCGCCTGAAAAACTGTTTTTT. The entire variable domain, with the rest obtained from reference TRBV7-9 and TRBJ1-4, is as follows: DTGVSQNPRHKITKRGQNVTFRCDPISEHNRLYWYRQTLGQGPEFLTYFQNEAQLEKSRLLSDRFSAERPKGSFSTLEIQRTEQGDSAMYLCASSPNSGSPEKLFFGSGTQLSVL.

Here the CDR3 DNA reads TGTGCCAGCAGCTTGGCACAGCTCGGGAACACCGGGGAGCTGTTTTTT. Protein product: CASSLAQLGNTGELFF. The chain uses TRBV5-4 and TRBJ2-2; D call uncertain. CDR1 SGHNT and CDR2 YYREEE come from the germline V gene (reference sequence). V lost 0 bases to trimming and J lost 1 base, with 10 bases between them. This CDR3 comprises 16 residues.

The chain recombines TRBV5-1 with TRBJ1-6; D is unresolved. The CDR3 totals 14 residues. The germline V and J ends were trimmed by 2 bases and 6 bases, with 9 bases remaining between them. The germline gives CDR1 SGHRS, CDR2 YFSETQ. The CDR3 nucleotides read TGCGCCAGCAGCTTAGCCCATCCTAATTCACCCCTCCACTTT. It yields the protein CASSLAHPNSPLHF.

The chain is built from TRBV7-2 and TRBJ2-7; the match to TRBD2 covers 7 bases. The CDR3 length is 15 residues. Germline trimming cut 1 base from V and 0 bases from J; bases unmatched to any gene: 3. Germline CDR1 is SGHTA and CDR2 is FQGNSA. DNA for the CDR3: TGTGCCAGCAGCTTAGACCGCGGGAGCTCCTACGAGCAGTACTTC. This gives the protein CASSLDRGSSYEQYF. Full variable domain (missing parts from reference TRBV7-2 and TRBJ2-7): GAGVSQSPSNKVTEKGKDVELRCDPISGHTALYWYRQSLGQGLEFLIYFQGNSAPDKSGLPSDRFSAERTGGSVSTLTIQRTQQEDSAVYLCASSLDRGSSYEQYFGPGTRLTVT.

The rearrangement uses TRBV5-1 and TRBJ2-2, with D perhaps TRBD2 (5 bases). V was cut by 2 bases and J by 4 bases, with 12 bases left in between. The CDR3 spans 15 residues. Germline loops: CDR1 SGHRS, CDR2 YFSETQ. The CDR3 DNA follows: TGCGCCAGCAGCTTACGGGGTTCACCCACCGGGGAGCTGTTTTTT. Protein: CASSLRGSPTGELFF.

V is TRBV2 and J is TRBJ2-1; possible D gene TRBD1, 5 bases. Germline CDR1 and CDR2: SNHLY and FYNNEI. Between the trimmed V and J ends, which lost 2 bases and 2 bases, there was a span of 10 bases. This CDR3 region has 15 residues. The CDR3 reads CASSEQQVTYNEQFF. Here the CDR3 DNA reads TGTGCCAGCAGTGAACAACAGGTGACCTACAATGAGCAGTTCTTC. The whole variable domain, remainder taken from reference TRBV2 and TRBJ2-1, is EPEVTQTPSHQVTQMGQEVILRCVPISNHLYFYWYRQILGQKVEFLVSFYNNEISEKSEIFDDQFSVERPDGSNFTLKIRSTKLEDSAMYFCASSEQQVTYNEQFFGPGTRLTVL.

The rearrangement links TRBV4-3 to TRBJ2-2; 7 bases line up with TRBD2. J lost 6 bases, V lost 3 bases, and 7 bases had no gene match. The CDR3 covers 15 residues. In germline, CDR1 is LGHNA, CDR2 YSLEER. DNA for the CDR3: TGCGCCAGCAGCCAGAACGGGGGGTTATCCGGGGAGCTGTTTTTT. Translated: CASSQNGGLSGELFF.

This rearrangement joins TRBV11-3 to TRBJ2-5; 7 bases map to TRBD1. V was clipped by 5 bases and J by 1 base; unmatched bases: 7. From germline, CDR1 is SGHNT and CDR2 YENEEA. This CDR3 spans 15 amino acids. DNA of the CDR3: TGTGCCAGCAGCCACTCAACAGGGGCCCAAGAGACCCAGTACTTC. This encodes CASSHSTGAQETQYF.

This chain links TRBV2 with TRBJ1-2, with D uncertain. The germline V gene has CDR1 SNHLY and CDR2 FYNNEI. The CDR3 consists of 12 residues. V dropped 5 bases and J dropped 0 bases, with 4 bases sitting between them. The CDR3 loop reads CASSPANYGYTF. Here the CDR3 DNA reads TGTGCCAGCAGTCCGGCTAACTATGGCTACACCTTC. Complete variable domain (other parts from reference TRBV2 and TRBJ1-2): EPEVTQTPSHQVTQMGQEVILRCVPISNHLYFYWYRQILGQKVEFLVSFYNNEISEKSEIFDDQFSVERPDGSNFTLKIRSTKLEDSAMYFCASSPANYGYTFGSGTRLTVV.

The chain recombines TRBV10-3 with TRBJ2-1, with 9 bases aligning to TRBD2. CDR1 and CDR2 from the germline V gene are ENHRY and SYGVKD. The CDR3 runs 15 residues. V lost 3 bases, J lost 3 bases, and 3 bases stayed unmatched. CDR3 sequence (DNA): TGTGCCATCAGTGAAGCGGGGGGATACTACAATGAGCAGTTCTTC. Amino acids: CAISEAGGYYNEQFF.

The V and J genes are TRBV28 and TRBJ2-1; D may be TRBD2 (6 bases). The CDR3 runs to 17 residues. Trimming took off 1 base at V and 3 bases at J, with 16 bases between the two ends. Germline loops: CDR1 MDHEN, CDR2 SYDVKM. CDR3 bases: TGTGCCAGCAGTTTATCCTTTCGCGGGACCCGCTACAATGAGCAGTTCTTC. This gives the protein CASSLSFRGTRYNEQFF.